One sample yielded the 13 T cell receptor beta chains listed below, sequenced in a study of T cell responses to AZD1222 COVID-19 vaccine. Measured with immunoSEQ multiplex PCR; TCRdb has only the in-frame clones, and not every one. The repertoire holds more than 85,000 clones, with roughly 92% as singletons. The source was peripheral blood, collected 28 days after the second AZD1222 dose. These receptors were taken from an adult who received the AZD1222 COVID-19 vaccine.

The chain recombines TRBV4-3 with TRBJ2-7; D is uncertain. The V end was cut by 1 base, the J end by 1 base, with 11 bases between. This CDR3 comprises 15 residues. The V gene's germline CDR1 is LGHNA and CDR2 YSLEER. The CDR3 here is CASSQGKHASYEQYF. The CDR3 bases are TGCGCCAGCAGCCAAGGGAAACACGCATCCTACGAGCAGTACTTC.

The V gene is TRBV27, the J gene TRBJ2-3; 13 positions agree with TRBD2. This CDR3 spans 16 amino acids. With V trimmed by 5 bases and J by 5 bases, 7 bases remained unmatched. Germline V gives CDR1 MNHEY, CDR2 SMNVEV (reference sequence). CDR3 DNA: TGTGCCAGCAGTCTCTCGGGACTAGCGGGGCAAGATACGCAGTATTTT. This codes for CASSLSGLAGQDTQYF.

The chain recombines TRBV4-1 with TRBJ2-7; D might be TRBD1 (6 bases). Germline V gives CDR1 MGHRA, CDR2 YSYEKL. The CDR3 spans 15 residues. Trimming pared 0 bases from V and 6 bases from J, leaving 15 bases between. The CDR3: CASSQEPGQQFEQYF. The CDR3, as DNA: TGCGCCAGCAGCCAAGAACCGGGACAACAATTCGAGCAGTACTTC.

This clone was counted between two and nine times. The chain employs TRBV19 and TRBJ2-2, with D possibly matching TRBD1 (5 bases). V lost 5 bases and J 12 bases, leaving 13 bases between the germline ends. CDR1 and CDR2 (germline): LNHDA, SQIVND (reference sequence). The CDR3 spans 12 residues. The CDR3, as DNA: TGTGCCAGTAGTCCCCCGGCAGGGAAGCTGTTTTTT. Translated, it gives CASSPPAGKLFF.

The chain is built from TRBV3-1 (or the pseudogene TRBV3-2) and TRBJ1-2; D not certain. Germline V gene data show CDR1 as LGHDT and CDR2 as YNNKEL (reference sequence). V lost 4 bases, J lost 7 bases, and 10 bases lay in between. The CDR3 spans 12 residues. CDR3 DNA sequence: TGTGCCAGCAGCCCGGAGGGTTCTGGCTACACCTTC. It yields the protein CASSPEGSGYTF.

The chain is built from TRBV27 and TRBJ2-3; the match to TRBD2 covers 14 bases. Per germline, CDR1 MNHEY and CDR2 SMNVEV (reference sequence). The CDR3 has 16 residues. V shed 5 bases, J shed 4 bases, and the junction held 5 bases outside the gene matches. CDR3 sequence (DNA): TGTGCCAGCAGTCCCCTGGGACTAGCGGGGGCAGATACGCAGTATTTT. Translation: CASSPLGLAGADTQYF.

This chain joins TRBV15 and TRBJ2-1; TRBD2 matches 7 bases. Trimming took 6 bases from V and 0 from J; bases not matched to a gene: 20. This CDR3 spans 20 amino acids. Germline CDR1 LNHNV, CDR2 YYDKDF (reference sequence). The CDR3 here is CATRRTEGGGGAVSYNEQFF. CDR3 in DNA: TGTGCCACCAGACGGACCGAGGGTGGCGGGGGAGCAGTCTCCTACAATGAGCAGTTCTTC.

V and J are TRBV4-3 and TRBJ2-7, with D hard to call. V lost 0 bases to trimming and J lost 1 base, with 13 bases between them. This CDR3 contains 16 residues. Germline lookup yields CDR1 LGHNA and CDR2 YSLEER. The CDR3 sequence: CASSQDPRVGSYEQYF. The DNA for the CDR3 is TGCGCCAGCAGCCAAGATCCCCGGGTGGGTTCCTACGAGCAGTACTTC.

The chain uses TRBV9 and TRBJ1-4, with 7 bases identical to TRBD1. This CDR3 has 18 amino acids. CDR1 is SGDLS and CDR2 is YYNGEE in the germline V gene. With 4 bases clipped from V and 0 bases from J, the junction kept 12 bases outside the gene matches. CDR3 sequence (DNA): TGTGCCAGCAGCACCGGAGAACAGGGGCCAGCAACTAATGAAAAACTGTTTTTT. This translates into CASSTGEQGPATNEKLFF.

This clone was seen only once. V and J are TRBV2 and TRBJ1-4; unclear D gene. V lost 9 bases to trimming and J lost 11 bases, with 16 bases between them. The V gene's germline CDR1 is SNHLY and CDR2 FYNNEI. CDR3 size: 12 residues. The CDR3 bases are TGTGCCAGTCAGAGGACCGGGAACAAACTGTTTTTT. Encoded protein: CASQRTGNKLFF.

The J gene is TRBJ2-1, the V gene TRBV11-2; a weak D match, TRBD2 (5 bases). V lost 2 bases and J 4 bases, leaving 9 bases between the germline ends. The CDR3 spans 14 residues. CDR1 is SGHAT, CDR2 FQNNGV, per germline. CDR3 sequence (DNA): TGTGCCAGCAGCTTATCCCGGGAATACAATGAGCAGTTCTTC. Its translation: CASSLSREYNEQFF.

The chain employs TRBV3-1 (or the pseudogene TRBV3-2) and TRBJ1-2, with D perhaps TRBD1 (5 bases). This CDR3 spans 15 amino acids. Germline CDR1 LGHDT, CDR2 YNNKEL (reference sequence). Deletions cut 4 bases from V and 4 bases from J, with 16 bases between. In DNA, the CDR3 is TGTGCCAGCAGCCCCGGGGGGTTCGGGACCTATGGCTACACCTTC. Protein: CASSPGGFGTYGYTF.

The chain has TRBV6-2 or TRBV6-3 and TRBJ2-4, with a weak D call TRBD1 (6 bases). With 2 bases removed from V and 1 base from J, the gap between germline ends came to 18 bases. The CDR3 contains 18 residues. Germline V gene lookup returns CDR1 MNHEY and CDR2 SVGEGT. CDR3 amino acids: CASSYQDRPSGAKNIQYF. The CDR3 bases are TGTGCCAGCAGTTACCAGGACAGACCAAGTGGGGCCAAAAACATTCAGTACTTC.